This TCR beta chain was observed in a study of T cell repertoires in cytomegalovirus infection. Trimming took 4 bases from V and 4 from J; bases not matched to a gene: 4. CDR1 and CDR2 (germline): MGHRA, YSYEKL. The CDR3 length is 14 residues. In the case of this clonotype: The antigen is undetermined.

Each CDR3 protein is one row after TCRdb ran MiXCR on the reads. Among approximately 990,000 distinct CDR3 sequences listed, around 30% were seen once. This receptor was taken from a human donor in good health (CMV status not recorded). Some clones in this sample may be carry-over from other donors' samples. Sequences were derived from cultured CD8+ T cells from PBMCs, sampled from culture after CMV antigen stimulation. The chain uses TRBV4-1 and TRBJ2-5, with 9 bases identical to TRBD1. CDR3 loop: CASSLDRGGETQYF. DNA of the CDR3: TGCGCCAGCAGCCTGGACAGGGGTGGAGAGACCCAGTACTTC.